This entry concerns a single TCR beta chain. TCRdb re-derived calls from the 5' RACE reads in MiXCR, one entry per CDR3 protein. The sample comprises hundreds of thousands of distinct CDR3 sequences, around 6% of which are singletons, and roughly 2% rests with the top ten. The CDR3 runs to 13 residues. Germline V gives CDR1 MGHRA, CDR2 YSYEKL. Trimming left V 0 bases short and J 7 bases short, with 9 bases between. The data were obtained in a study of identical twins. This clonotype was sampled from a man aged 18 to 30 in good health. V is TRBV4-1 and J is TRBJ1-1; D remains unclear. The sample was naive T cells sorted from blood. The CDR3 is CASSQEHTNEAFF. DNA for the CDR3: TGCGCCAGCAGCCAAGAGCACACTAATGAAGCTTTCTTT.